The clone carrying this TCR beta chain has more than one count but fewer than ten. Its antigen is still unknown. TCRdb called the RT-PCR reads again in MiXCR, with one record for every CDR3 protein. This sample has 550,000 to 600,000 distinct CDR3 sequences, with 12% found just once. These data are taken from a study of response to subunit inactivated influenza vaccine. Overall study results and limits: Seasonal influenza vaccination, on each occasion, was suggested by the authors to recruit few new T cells.

This specimen was PBMCs from blood, taken on the day of vaccination. This TCR was sampled from a man aged 50 to 60 who received an inactivated influenza vaccine.

The chain's CDR3 is CSASDDVLGGETQYF. The CDR3 DNA reads TGCAGTGCTAGTGACGACGTCTTAGGCGGGGAGACCCAGTACTTC. The gene calls are TRBV20-1 and TRBJ2-5, with D maybe TRBD2 (5 bases). V was pared by 3 bases and J by 5 bases, with 19 bases between. Germline assignment: CDR1 DFQATT and CDR2 SNEGSKA (reference sequence). The CDR3 covers 15 residues.